This entry concerns a single T cell receptor beta chain. Its specificity is unknown. These data come from a study of response to subunit inactivated influenza vaccine. Trimming removed 2 bases from V and 2 bases from J, with 10 bases in between. The CDR3 is 14 amino acids. The germline V gene has CDR1 DFQATT and CDR2 SNEGSKA (reference sequence). Study-wide findings and caveats: Every seasonal influenza vaccination brings in few new T cells, the authors suggested.

TCRdb used MiXCR to reprocess the RT-PCR reads, holding one entry per CDR3 protein. The sample lists over 450,000 distinct CDR3 sequences; roughly 13% were seen once. This sample comprised PBMCs from blood, obtained more than 35 days after vaccination. The source of this sequence is a man aged 50-59 years who received an inactivated influenza vaccine. The V and J genes are TRBV20-1 and TRBJ1-5, with D perhaps TRBD1 (5 bases). For the CDR3, the DNA is TGCAGTGCTAGAACCTGGGGGGGCAATCAGCCCCAGCATTTT. The encoded protein is CSARTWGGNQPQHF.